The 24 T cell receptor beta chains reported below all come from one sample, sequenced in a study of neoadjuvant anti-PD-1 for oral cavity cancer. This sample's time point: after neoadjuvant nivolumab, at surgical resection. The data were produced by immunoSEQ multiplex PCR, yet TCRdb's version contains in-frame clones alone and is incomplete. The table shows 8,500 to 9,500 clones, with over 70% occurring only once. The sample in question was PBMCs, obtained after nivolumab (anti-PD-1) treatment. All receptors come from a person between 40 and 79 years old with oral cavity squamous cell carcinoma.

This clone appeared a few times. The chain combines TRBV7-3 with TRBJ2-2, with D unclear. Trimming shortened V by 6 bases and J by 0 bases, and 5 bases separated the two germline ends. The germline gives CDR1 SGHTA, CDR2 FQGTGA. The CDR3 has 13 amino acids. As DNA, the CDR3 is TGTGCCAGCAGTACGACGAACACCGGGGAGCTGTTTTTT. Protein product: CASSTTNTGELFF.

This clone appeared once. The gene calls are TRBV7-2 and TRBJ2-3, with TRBD1 matching over 7 bases. In germline, CDR1 is SGHTA, CDR2 FQGNSA. The CDR3 covers 15 residues. J was trimmed by 1 base and V by 5 bases; bases with no gene match: 6. The CDR3 sequence is CASSRNRGGTDTQYF. The CDR3 DNA reads as TGTGCCAGCAGCCGCAACAGGGGTGGCACAGATACGCAGTATTTT.

The V and J genes are TRBV10-1 and TRBJ2-7, with 7 positions matching TRBD1. The CDR3 consists of 14 residues. V lost 4 bases to trimming and J lost 3 bases; unmatched junction nucleotides: 6. Germline CDR1 reads WNHNN; CDR2 reads SYGVQD (reference sequence). The chain's CDR3 is CASSAPGQIYEQYF. The CDR3 nucleotides are TGCGCCAGCAGTGCCCCGGGACAGATCTACGAGCAGTACTTC.

The chain links TRBV20-1 to TRBJ2-1; unclear D gene. Germline CDR1 DFQATT, CDR2 SNEGSKA (reference sequence). Trimming removed 2 bases from V and 6 bases from J, with 5 bases in between. The CDR3 is made up of 11 amino acids. CDR3 region: CSARRANEQFF. The DNA for the CDR3 is TGCAGTGCTAGACGGGCCAATGAGCAGTTCTTC.

The gene calls are TRBV2 and TRBJ2-5; maybe TRBD2 (5 bases). Trimming took off 7 bases at V and 5 bases at J, with 8 bases between the two ends. This CDR3 is built from 11 residues. Germline V gene sequence: CDR1 SNHLY, CDR2 FYNNEI. In DNA, the CDR3 is TGTGCCAGCAAGGAGGTTGAGACCCAGTACTTC. It yields the protein CASKEVETQYF.

The chain joins TRBV9 to TRBJ1-1; D gene ambiguous. The CDR3 has 14 residues. Trimming removed 0 bases from V and 2 bases from J, with 8 bases in between. Germline-derived CDR1 and CDR2 are SGDLS and YYNGEE. CDR3 protein: CASSVGESNTEAFF. The CDR3 region has the DNA TGTGCCAGCAGCGTAGGAGAGTCAAACACTGAAGCTTTCTTT.

The chain employs TRBV6-5 and TRBJ1-1; D unclear. Per germline, CDR1 MNHEY and CDR2 SVGAGI. The CDR3 loop spans 13 amino acids. V lost 0 bases, J lost 4 bases, and 6 bases lay in between. As DNA, the CDR3 is TGTGCCAGCAGTTACTCGAGCCCCACTGAAGCTTTCTTT. Translating gives CASSYSSPTEAFF.

V usage is TRBV19 and J usage is TRBJ1-2; no reliable D call. This CDR3 is built from 14 residues. Trimming cost V 6 bases and J 0 bases, with 11 bases left between them. In germline, CDR1 is LNHDA, CDR2 SQIVND (reference sequence). The CDR3 coding sequence is TGTGCCAGTAGCGAGACACATGCTAACTATGGCTACACCTTC. It yields the protein CASSETHANYGYTF.

The chain couples TRBV28 to TRBJ2-3; D is possibly TRBD1 (6 bases). V lost 6 bases and J 0 bases, leaving 16 bases between the germline ends. The CDR3 contains 16 residues. Germline CDR1 and CDR2: MDHEN and SYDVKM. The CDR3 nucleotides read TGTGCCAGCAGGGGCAGGGGCACTTCTAGCACAGATACGCAGTATTTT. Its translation is CASRGRGTSSTDTQYF.

V and J are TRBV7-9 and TRBJ2-2, with no clear D. In germline, CDR1 is SEHNR, CDR2 FQNEAQ (reference sequence). The CDR3 contains 13 residues. Trimming took off 0 bases at V and 7 bases at J, with 6 bases between the two ends. The CDR3 sequence: CASSLAGRGELFF. CDR3 nucleotides: TGTGCCAGCAGCTTAGCAGGCCGCGGGGAGCTGTTTTTT. The full variable domain, in which reference TRBV7-9 and TRBJ2-2 provide the parts outside the CDR3, is DTGVSQNPRHKITKRGQNVTFRCDPISEHNRLYWYRQTLGQGPEFLTYFQNEAQLEKSRLLSDRFSAERPKGSFSTLEIQRTEQGDSAMYLCASSLAGRGELFFGEGSRLTVL.

V gene TRBV4-2 combines with J gene TRBJ2-1; D not certain. The CDR3 consists of 13 residues. Deletions cut 0 bases from V and 9 bases from J, with 9 bases between. Germline V gives CDR1 LGHNA, CDR2 YNFKEQ. For the CDR3, the DNA is TGTGCCAGCAGCCAAGATCAGAGAGGTGAGCAGTTCTTC. It encodes CASSQDQRGEQFF.

The chain links TRBV2 to TRBJ2-1; 7 nucleotides line up with TRBD1. Trimming cost V 2 bases and J 9 bases; bases outside gene matches: 7. The germline V gene has CDR1 SNHLY and CDR2 FYNNEI. The CDR3 is 14 residues long. CDR3 sequence reads: CASSESTGKGEQFF. The CDR3 nucleotides read TGTGCCAGCAGTGAATCGACAGGGAAGGGTGAGCAGTTCTTC.

The rearrangement links TRBV7-9 to TRBJ2-7; D may correspond to TRBD1 or TRBD2 (6 bases each). CDR3 length: 13 residues. V was pared by 3 bases and J by 7 bases, with 13 bases between. Germline lookup yields CDR1 SEHNR and CDR2 FQNEAQ (reference sequence). CDR3 region: CASSFGRGLEQYF. The CDR3 coding sequence is TGTGCCAGCAGCTTTGGCAGGGGACTTGAGCAGTACTTC.

V and J are TRBV6-5 and TRBJ1-3; D not certain. Germline V gives CDR1 MNHEY, CDR2 SVGAGI. CDR3 length: 15 amino acids. Trimming left V 4 bases short and J 0 bases short, with 10 bases between. This chain's CDR3 is CASSLNPSSGNTIYF. The CDR3 DNA follows: TGTGCCAGCAGTTTGAACCCTTCCTCTGGAAACACCATATATTTT.

The chain couples TRBV5-4 to TRBJ2-3; possibly TRBD1 for D (6 bases). CDR1 SGHNT and CDR2 YYREEE come from the germline V gene (reference sequence). V was cut by 0 bases and J by 4 bases, with 12 bases left in between. The length of the CDR3 is 15 residues. The DNA of the CDR3 is TGTGCCAGCAGCTTGGCTCCCCCAGGGGCAGATACGCAGTATTTT. Translating gives CASSLAPPGADTQYF.

The J gene is TRBJ2-3, the V gene TRBV9; the D gene could be TRBD1 or TRBD2 (7 bases each). Germline V gives CDR1 SGDLS, CDR2 YYNGEE. V lost 3 bases and J lost 3, with 17 bases in between. The CDR3 runs to 16 residues. The CDR3 coding sequence is TGTGCCAGCAGCGGGCTACAGGGGAGGGGGACAGATACGCAGTATTTT. Residues: CASSGLQGRGTDTQYF.

This chain joins TRBV11-3 and TRBJ2-1; perhaps D is TRBD1 or TRBD2 (5 bases each). The CDR3 sequence is 15 residues long. Trimming stripped 0 bases from V and 5 bases from J, with 11 bases between. Germline assignment: CDR1 SGHNT and CDR2 YENEEA. The CDR3 region has the DNA TGTGCCAGCAGCTTAGACTGGGGGTTGGACAATGAGCAGTTCTTC. Translated, it gives CASSLDWGLDNEQFF.

V usage is TRBV4-1 and J usage is TRBJ1-2, with D perhaps matching TRBD1 (5 bases). The germline CDR1 and CDR2 sequences are MGHRA and YSYEKL. Trimming stripped 0 bases from V and 4 bases from J, with 24 bases between. The CDR3 consists of 19 residues. The CDR3 DNA is TGCGCCAGCAGCCAAGATCCCCGAGGGGCGCAAGGGGTCAGCTATGGCTACACCTTC. This sequence encodes CASSQDPRGAQGVSYGYTF.

The chain uses TRBV19 and TRBJ2-2, with D uncertain. The V and J ends lost 1 base and 5 bases respectively, with 5 bases between them. CDR3 length: 13 residues. The germline CDR1 and CDR2 sequences are LNHDA and SQIVND (reference sequence). The chain's CDR3 is CASSIASTGELFF. CDR3 DNA sequence: TGTGCCAGTAGTATAGCGAGTACCGGGGAGCTGTTTTTT.

This chain links TRBV11-2 with TRBJ2-1; D possibly matches TRBD1 or TRBD2 (5 bases each). CDR3 length equals 15 residues. Germline V gives CDR1 SGHAT, CDR2 FQNNGV. Trimming removed 1 base from V and 0 bases from J, with 7 bases in between. The CDR3 loop reads CASSLVGGSYNEQFF. The CDR3 DNA is TGTGCCAGCAGCTTAGTTGGGGGCTCCTACAATGAGCAGTTCTTC.

The chain combines TRBV9 with TRBJ2-1, with a possible D match to TRBD1 (6 bases). The CDR3 has 17 amino acids. Germline assignment: CDR1 SGDLS and CDR2 YYNGEE. The V gene lost 4 bases and the J gene lost 4 bases, with 21 bases spanning the gap. The CDR3 DNA follows: TGTGCCAGCAGCTCCCAGGGGCAGGGAAGGGGTTACAATGAGCAGTTCTTC. This translates into CASSSQGQGRGYNEQFF.

This clone was observed a single time. The genes are TRBV19 and TRBJ2-1; 10 bases map to TRBD2. The J segment lost 6 bases and the V segment lost 2 bases, leaving 4 bases of the junction unmatched. This CDR3 has 15 residues. Germline-derived CDR1 and CDR2 are LNHDA and SQIVND (reference sequence). The CDR3 here is CASSIPSGSFNEQFF. DNA for the CDR3: TGTGCCAGTAGTATACCTAGCGGGAGCTTCAATGAGCAGTTCTTC.

Written as DNA, the CDR3 is TGTGCCAGTAGCTGGGACGGAAAAACGAGTAGCACCATATATTTT. Protein: CASSWDGKTSSTIYF. The chain recombines TRBV19 with TRBJ1-3; D is perhaps TRBD1 (5 bases). CDR3 size: 15 residues. Trimming removed 6 bases at V and 9 bases at J, with 21 bases between. Per the germline V gene, CDR1 is LNHDA and CDR2 is SQIVND (reference sequence).

V usage is TRBV5-6 and J usage is TRBJ2-7, with D unresolved. This CDR3 is 14 amino acids long. V dropped 0 bases and J dropped 3 bases, with 10 bases sitting between them. Germline V gene data show CDR1 as SGHDT and CDR2 as YYEEEE. The CDR3 bases are TGTGCCAGCAGCTTGGGACTGGAAATCTACGAGCAGTACTTC. Translated: CASSLGLEIYEQYF. Complete variable domain (other parts from reference TRBV5-6 and TRBJ2-7): DAGVTQSPTHLIKTRGQQVTLRCSPKSGHDTVSWYQQALGQGPQFIFQYYEEEERQRGNFPDRFSGHQFPNYSSELNVNALLLGDSALYLCASSLGLEIYEQYFGPGTRLTVT.